Listed below are T cell receptor beta chains from one sample, sequenced in a study of neurological immune-mediated disorders. TCRdb reprocessed the 5' RACE reads via MiXCR and lists one record per CDR3 protein. The sample carries 35,000 to 45,000 distinct CDR3 sequences, roughly 7% recorded once. The sequencing input was PBMCs. All receptors derive from a woman in her thirties or forties in good health. Both conserved end residues are part of each CDR3. D genes are given only for firm matches. Clone size is shown for a subset of rows, as once, few, many or a class of expanded clone.

>TRBD1|TRBJ1-5|many|TRBV3-1
TGTGCCAGCAGCCTGACGACAGGGAGGGATAGCAATCAGCCCCAGCATTTT
CASSLTTGRDSNQPQHF
>NA|TRBJ2-7|few|TRBV4-2
TGTGCCAGCAGCCAAGAAGCGGTAGCCCACGAGCAGTACTTC
CASSQEAVAHEQYF
>NA|TRBJ1-4|many|TRBV18
TGTGCCAGCTCACCCGAGAATGAAAAACTGTTTTTT
CASSPENEKLFF
>TRBD2|TRBJ2-3|many|TRBV6-1
TGTGCCAGCAGTGAACTAGCGGGACCAGATACGCAGTATTTT
CASSELAGPDTQYF
>TRBD2|TRBJ2-2|many|TRBV27
TGTGCCAGCAGTTTAGGCGGGAGGAGCACCGGGGAGCTGTTTTTT
CASSLGGRSTGELFF
>NA|TRBJ1-6|many|TRBV5-1
TGCGCCAGCAGCCCCCGGGACGAAAATTCACCCCTCCACTTT
CASSPRDENSPLHF
>NA|TRBJ2-1|many|TRBV12-3/TRBV12-4
TGTGCCAGCAGCAACAGGCGGAGCCCATACAATGAGCAGTTCTTC
CASSNRRSPYNEQFF
>NA|TRBJ1-6|many|TRBV5-4
TGTGCCAGCAGCTTGGACGGCCTTAATTCACCCCTCCACTTT
CASSLDGLNSPLHF
>NA|TRBJ2-7|many|TRBV6-1
TGTGCCAGCAGTGAACGGTACGAGCAGTACTTC
CASSERYEQYF
>NA|TRBJ2-7|many|TRBV28
TGTGCCAGCAGTTTAGAAGTGGGTAGCCGCGAGCAGTACTTC
CASSLEVGSREQYF
>NA|TRBJ2-2|many|TRBV2
TGTGCCAGCCAAATGGGAGGGAACACCGGGGAGCTGTTTTTT
CASQMGGNTGELFF
>NA|TRBJ1-4|many|TRBV28
TGTGCCATTACACCGGGGGGTCAGGAAAAACTGTTTTTT
CAITPGGQEKLFF
>NA|TRBJ1-1|many|TRBV5-1
TGCGCCAGCAGCCCTTCGGCGCTGAACACTGAAGCTTTCTTT
CASSPSALNTEAFF
>NA|TRBJ1-1|many|TRBV10-3
TGTGCCATCAGACGCGGGACGTCAGAAGCTTTCTTT
CAIRRGTSEAFF
>NA|TRBJ2-1|many|TRBV7-2
TGTGCCAGCAGCTTAACTAGACAGCTCGCATACAATGAGCAGTTCTTC
CASSLTRQLAYNEQFF
>NA|TRBJ2-4|many|TRBV28
TGTGCCACCGAAGGGGGGTACTTC
CATEGGYF
>TRBD1|TRBJ1-2|many|TRBV6-4
TGTGCCAGCAGTGACCGTGGCTCGAGGGGGCAAAACTATGGCTACACCTTC
CASSDRGSRGQNYGYTF
>NA|TRBJ2-3|many|TRBV5-1
TGCGCCAGCGGCTCCGTCTCCGTTAGCACAGATACGCAGTATTTT
CASGSVSVSTDTQYF
>NA|TRBJ1-1|many|TRBV18
TGTGCCAGCTCAAACCGGGACGGTGAAGCTTTCTTT
CASSNRDGEAFF
>NA|TRBJ1-5|many|TRBV6-6
TGTGCCAGCAGTTTCCAGCCCGGGAAGGCCCAGCATTTT
CASSFQPGKAQHF
>TRBD1|TRBJ1-1|many|TRBV18
TGTGCCAGCTCACCGTGGACAGGGGAGAACACTGAAGCTTTCTTT
CASSPWTGENTEAFF
>NA|TRBJ2-1|few|TRBV4-2
TGTGCCAGCAGCCAAGACCCCGAGGGGCAGTACAATGAGCAGTTCTTC
CASSQDPEGQYNEQFF
>TRBD2|TRBJ2-5|many|TRBV6-5
TGTGCCAGCAGTTACTCGAGGGACTACAAAGAGACCCAGTACTTC
CASSYSRDYKETQYF
>TRBD2|TRBJ2-3|many|TRBV6-5
TGTGCCAGCAGTTACTCGACTCGGGGGGGCCGCACAGATACGCAGTATTTT
CASSYSTRGGRTDTQYF
>NA|TRBJ2-7|many|TRBV5-1
TGCGCCAGCAGCTCAACAGGGTCAGAGCAGTACTTC
CASSSTGSEQYF
>NA|TRBJ1-3|many|TRBV3-1
TGTGCCAGCAGCCAAGACGGAAGGGCGGTCGGAAACACCATATATTTT
CASSQDGRAVGNTIYF
>NA|TRBJ2-3|many|TRBV5-1
TGCGCCAGCAGCCCCAACCCACCGGGGGGCACAACAGATACGCAGTATTTT
CASSPNPPGGTTDTQYF
>NA|TRBJ2-5|NA|TRBV27
TGTGCCAGCAGTCCAACTAGAGGGGGAACCTGGGAGACCCAGTACTTC
CASSPTRGGTWETQYF
>NA|TRBJ1-4|many|TRBV6-5
TGTGCCAGCAGTTACCTCGCATCTAATGAAAAACTGTTTTTT
CASSYLASNEKLFF
>TRBD1|TRBJ2-5|many|TRBV24-1
TGTGCCACCAGTGCCCACACAGGGGTAGGAGAGACCCAGTACTTC
CATSAHTGVGETQYF
>NA|TRBJ1-2|many|TRBV29-1
TGCAGCGTTGAAGATGAGTCCCCTAATAACTATGGCTACACCTTC
CSVEDESPNNYGYTF
>NA|TRBJ2-5|many|TRBV12-3/TRBV12-4
TGTGCCAGCAGTTTAGTTGGCTACCAAGAGACCCAGTACTTC
CASSLVGYQETQYF
>NA|TRBJ1-1|NA|TRBV10-3
TGTGCCACCAAAGGGGGCACTGAAGCTTTCTTT
CATKGGTEAFF
>TRBD1|TRBJ2-1|many|TRBV5-1
TGCGCCAGCAGCCTGGGACAGGGAGAATACAATGAGCAGTTCTTC
CASSLGQGEYNEQFF
>NA|TRBJ2-1|many|TRBV4-1
TGCGCCAGCAGCCAAGATCGCCTTCCCAGCTCCTACAATGAGCAGTTCTTC
CASSQDRLPSSYNEQFF
>TRBD1|TRBJ1-2|many|TRBV7-3
TGTGCCAGCAGCTCGGGACAGCCAGGTTCCGCTAACTATGGCTACACCTTC
CASSSGQPGSANYGYTF
>NA|TRBJ2-1|many|TRBV5-1
TGCACCAGCAGCCCCCTCGGGGGAAAGTCCTACAATGAGCAGTTCTTC
CTSSPLGGKSYNEQFF
>NA|TRBJ2-7|many|TRBV5-1
TGCGCCAGCAGCGTTTCGTGGGGGGGCGGCGAGCAGTACTTC
CASSVSWGGGEQYF
>TRBD1|TRBJ2-3|many|TRBV5-5
TGTGCCAGCAGGAAATCCGGGACAGGGGGTTTGGCAGATACGCAGTATTTT
CASRKSGTGGLADTQYF
>TRBD2|TRBJ2-3|many|TRBV3-1
TGTGCCAGCAGCCAAGTAGCGGGGGCTGTCACAGATACGCAGTATTTT
CASSQVAGAVTDTQYF
>NA|TRBJ1-1|many|TRBV29-1
TGCAGCGTTGTTCCTCTGAACACTGAAGCTTTCTTT
CSVVPLNTEAFF
>NA|TRBJ2-7|few|TRBV12-2
TGTGCAAGTCGCTTAGAGTCGGGTATCTACGAGCAGTACTTC
CASRLESGIYEQYF
>NA|TRBJ1-5|many|TRBV28
TGTGCCAGCTTGCGGGAGCGCGGGGGCAATCAGCCCCAGCATTTT
CASLRERGGNQPQHF